A single sample gave rise to the 13 T cell receptor beta chains below, sequenced in a study of Tregs in tolerant kidney transplant recipients. Produced via immunoSEQ multiplex PCR; TCRdb's table is partial and in-frame only. Here the sample table reports about 48,000 clones. The sample consisted of CD4+ T cells from blood, taken before the transplant. These receptors came from a human donor who received a combined kidney and bone marrow transplant.

About this clone itself: The read ends 3 residues before the CDR3 terminus; that terminus is restored from the germline J gene. This chain connects TRBV11-2 to TRBJ1-5; D is unclear. Germline CDR1 SGHAT, CDR2 FQNNGV. This CDR3 is 13 amino acids long. V was trimmed by 6 bases and J by 2 bases, leaving 8 bases between them. The CDR3 protein is CASSTQGNQPQHF. Incomplete CDR3 DNA: TGTGCCAGCAGTACGCAGGGCAATCAGCCC.

Comment on this clone: Coverage ceases 3 residues before the CDR3 finishes, and the germline J gene fills in the end. The rearrangement links TRBV2 to TRBJ2-2; 7 bases are shared with TRBD2. Trimming took 6 bases from V and 4 from J; bases not matched to a gene: 2. The germline V gene has CDR1 SNHLY and CDR2 FYNNEI. This CDR3 has 13 amino acids. The part of the CDR3 DNA that was read is TGTGCCAGCAGGGCTAGCGGCACCGGGGAG. Encoded protein: CASRASGTGE. The whole CDR3 protein is CASRASGTGELFF.

Note on this clone: The read ends 3 residues early relative to the CDR3; the germline J gene fills the gap. The chain joins TRBV20-1 to TRBJ2-7; 13 bases are shared with TRBD2. Germline V gives CDR1 DFQATT, CDR2 SNEGSKA (reference sequence). V gave up 6 bases and J gave up 3 bases; unmatched junction bases: 2. This CDR3 comprises 13 residues. The sequenced part of the CDR3 DNA is TGCAGTGCGGGGACTAGCGGGATCTACGAG. It yields the protein CSAGTSGIYE. The whole CDR3 sequence is CSAGTSGIYEQYF.

CDR3 DNA (partial): TGTGCCAGCTTACGGGAGGGCCAGGGGACC. Its translation is CASLREGQGT. The full CDR3 is CASLREGQGTQYF. The chain recombines TRBV2 with TRBJ2-5, with 8 bases that match TRBD2. The sequence runs out 3 residues before the end of the CDR3; the remainder is reconstructed from the germline J gene. J was trimmed by 7 bases and V by 8 bases; bases with no gene match: 9. Germline V lookup: CDR1 SNHLY, CDR2 FYNNEI. The CDR3 is 13 amino acids.

On this clone: The read gets to within 3 residues of the CDR3 end, and the germline J gene fills in the rest. V gene TRBV20-1 combines with J gene TRBJ2-7, with a weak D call TRBD2 (6 bases). The germline V gene has CDR1 DFQATT and CDR2 SNEGSKA (reference sequence). The CDR3 runs 13 residues. V was trimmed by 1 base and J by 4 bases, leaving 11 bases between them. The covered CDR3 bases are TGCAGTGCTAGAGCTGGCGGGACTTACGAG. It yields the protein CSARAGGTYE. The complete CDR3 protein is CSARAGGTYEQYF.

Notes on this clone: The read finishes 3 residues shy of the CDR3 end, and the germline J gene is used to complete it. The same CDR3 can be traced to other DNA sequences in this sample. This rearrangement joins TRBV19 to TRBJ2-7, with 9 bases fitting TRBD2. The CDR3 consists of 13 residues. V lost 9 bases and J lost 4; bases outside the gene matches: 7. CDR1 and CDR2 from the germline V gene are LNHDA and SQIVND (reference sequence). The CDR3 protein is CARSGGQRYEQYF. CDR3 DNA (partial): TGTGCCAGAAGCGGGGGGCAGAGGTACGAG. The complete variable domain, with remaining parts taken from reference TRBV19 and TRBJ2-7, reads DGGITQSPKYLFRKEGQNVTLSCEQNLNHDAMYWYRQDPGQGLRLIYYSQIVNDFQKGDIAEGYSVSREKKESFPLTVTSAQKNPTAFYLCARSGGQRYEQYFGPGTRLTVT.

In the case of this clone: The read terminates 3 residues ahead of where the CDR3 ends, so the germline J gene completes it. This rearrangement joins TRBV18 to TRBJ1-1; 11 nucleotides align to TRBD1. This CDR3 has 15 amino acids. J lost 1 base, V lost 4 bases, and 2 bases had no gene match. The germline V gene has CDR1 KGHSH and CDR2 LQKENI. CDR3 amino acids: CASSQGQGGNTEAFF. The part of the CDR3 DNA that was read is TGTGCCAGCTCACAGGGACAGGGGGGGAACACTGAA.

About this clone: The read gets to within 3 residues of the CDR3 end, and the germline J gene fills in the rest. The rearrangement links TRBV20-1 to TRBJ2-7; 11 bases fit TRBD1. The V segment lost 7 bases and the J segment 6 bases; nucleotides outside the gene matches: 5. The CDR3 loop spans 12 amino acids. Germline V gene data show CDR1 as DFQATT and CDR2 as SNEGSKA (reference sequence). CDR3 DNA (partial): TGCAGTGGCGGACAGGGGGCCGGCGAG. Translation gives CSGGQGAGE. The full CDR3 is CSGGQGAGEQYF.

Remarks on this clone: The observed sequence ends 3 residues before the CDR3 terminus, with the missing tail filled in from the germline J gene. V and J are TRBV30 and TRBJ1-2, with 8 nucleotides matching TRBD1. Germline V gives CDR1 GTSNPN, CDR2 SVGIG (reference sequence). After removal of 2 bases from V and 4 bases from J, the junction contained 6 bases not matched to a gene. This CDR3 spans 14 amino acids. The CDR3 bases that were read are TGTGCCTGGAGTACTCCGGGACAGGTCTATGGC. It yields the protein CAWSTPGQVYG. The full CDR3 sequence reads CAWSTPGQVYGYTF.

Notes on this clone: The CDR3 goes on 3 residues after the read ends, and that part is filled in from the germline J gene. This sequence joins TRBV6-4 and TRBJ2-6; D is possibly TRBD1 (5 bases). Germline CDR1 MRHNA, CDR2 SNTAGT. The CDR3 totals 15 residues. Trimming left V 6 bases short and J 0 bases short, with 9 bases between. This CDR3 is CASSTGHSGANVLTF. CDR3 DNA, as far as it was read: TGTGCCAGCAGCACAGGACACTCTGGGGCCAACGTC.

With respect to this clone: The read falls 3 residues short of the CDR3 end, and the missing part is taken from the germline J gene. The rearrangement uses TRBV2 and TRBJ2-7; D is tentatively TRBD1 or TRBD2 (5 bases each). Deletions cut 0 bases from V and 3 bases from J, with 15 bases between. The CDR3 is 16 amino acids. Germline-derived CDR1 and CDR2 are SNHLY and FYNNEI. CDR3 DNA, as far as it was read: TGTGCCAGCAGTGAAGCGAGGGGCCCCCGCGGCTACGAG. It specifies CASSEARGPRGYE. The CDR3 as a whole reads CASSEARGPRGYEQYF. Complete variable domain (other parts from reference TRBV2 and TRBJ2-7): EPEVTQTPSHQVTQMGQEVILRCVPISNHLYFYWYRQILGQKVEFLVSFYNNEISEKSEIFDDQFSVERPDGSNFTLKIRSTKLEDSAMYFCASSEARGPRGYEQYFGPGTRLTVT.

A remark on this clone: The CDR3 end is not reached by the read, which stops 3 residues before it; the germline J gene fills it in. The V and J genes are TRBV7-8 and TRBJ2-1; the D is unclear. The CDR3 contains 13 residues. CDR1 SGHVS and CDR2 FQNEAQ come from the germline V gene. V dropped 5 bases and J dropped 8 bases, with 13 bases sitting between them. The CDR3: CASSPPRSDEQFF. The covered CDR3 bases are TGTGCCAGCAGCCCACCACGGTCCGATGAG.

With respect to this clone: The sequence runs out 3 residues before the end of the CDR3; the remainder is reconstructed from the germline J gene. The V and J genes are TRBV7-8 and TRBJ2-7; D is uncertain. The V gene lost 1 base and the J gene lost 3 bases, with 13 bases spanning the gap. The germline gives CDR1 SGHVS, CDR2 FQNEAQ. CDR3 length: 15 amino acids. Here the CDR3 reads CASSLDPPGYYEQYF. The part of the CDR3 DNA that was read is TGTGCCAGCAGCTTAGACCCCCCAGGCTACTACGAG.